A single sample gave rise to the 2 T cell receptor beta chains below, sequenced in a study of T cell responses to AZD1222 COVID-19 vaccine. Libraries were prepared by immunoSEQ multiplex PCR; TCRdb keeps only in-frame clonotypes and omits some of them. The sample holds approximately 200,000 clones, 85% to 90% seen once. This specimen was peripheral blood, taken on day 0 of MenACWY control vaccination. These receptors were obtained from an adult in good health.

V gene TRBV15 combines with J gene TRBJ1-2, with 7 positions matching TRBD1. Germline values: CDR1 LNHNV, CDR2 YYDKDF (reference sequence). The junction had 9 bases not matched to a gene; V was cut back by 5 bases and J by 3 bases. This CDR3 contains 15 residues. As DNA, the CDR3 is TGTGCCACCAGCGTGGGACAGTGGGGCCACTATGGCTACACCTTC. This gives the protein CATSVGQWGHYGYTF. Full variable domain (outside the CDR3, taken from reference TRBV15 and TRBJ1-2): DAMVIQNPRYQVTQFGKPVTLSCSQTLNHNVMYWYQQKSSQAPKLLFHYYDKDFNNEADTPDNFQSRRPNTSFCFLDIRSPGLGDTAMYLCATSVGQWGHYGYTFGSGTRLTVV.

The chain has TRBV18 and TRBJ2-7, with 8 bases aligning to TRBD2. This CDR3 contains 12 residues. The trim removed 6 bases at V and 7 bases at J, leaving 5 bases unmatched. Germline CDR1 reads KGHSH; CDR2 reads LQKENI. CDR3 amino acids: CASSAREGEQYF. The CDR3 nucleotides are TGTGCCAGCTCGGCTCGGGAGGGTGAGCAGTACTTC. The variable domain in full, with the rest retrieved from reference TRBV18 and TRBJ2-7, is NAGVMQNPRHLVRRRGQEARLRCSPMKGHSHVYWYRQLPEEGLKFMVYLQKENIIDESGMPKERFSAEFPKEGPSILRIQQVVRGDSAAYFCASSAREGEQYFGPGTRLTVT.